This record looks at one TCR beta chain sequence and its context. In this sample, this clonotype turned up a few times. Its cognate antigen has yet to be identified. Base qualities are missing; no much larger clone stands one base away. Library creation used PCR. TCRdb lists the instrument as Illumina HiSeq 2500. To normalize quantification of the TCRbeta repertoire, the TCR libraries were built with molecular barcoding that relied on unique molecular identifiers. The public reads were run again by TCRdb, first through fastp at Q25 and then through MiXCR, and only productive beta chains were kept. Rows with a matching CDR3 protein are joined into one entry that keeps the most common DNA and genes. Recorded for this sample are hundreds of thousands of distinct CDR3 sequences; approximately 14% of them occurred a single time. The ten largest clones represent 0.79% of the sample. The CDR3 numbers 20 residues from cysteine through phenylalanine. Only the CDR3 region is kept as DNA, spanning 60 bases read in frame from base 1. Trimming leaves V shorter by 7 bases and J shorter by 0 bases, with the junction holding 20 bases beyond the gene matches.

These data originate in a study of T-cell reconstitution after alpha-beta-depleted transplantation in children (dated by TCRdb to about 2016). In the study overall: Using TCR repertoire profiling, the study followed T-cell immune reconstitution in a quantitative way in children after TCRalphabeta/CD19-depleted allogeneic hematopoietic cell transplantation. Here is what the overall study found, with its caveats: The high TCRbeta diversity at day 60 in some patients was ascribed to recipient T cells and intrathymic progenitors that had survived conditioning. Hyperexpanded clone frequencies declined over subsequent months; after one year, T-cell counts and TCRbeta diversity were mostly attributed to newly produced T cells. The apparently early alphabetaT-cell count recovery about two months after transplant was reportedly dependent on only several hundred rapidly expanded clones derived from non-depleted graft cells.

According to the study, the label for this sample's treatment or condition signals: allogeneic hematopoietic cell transplantation with graft depleted of TCRalphabeta T cells and CD19 B cells. The transplant recipients were children given TCRalphabeta/CD19-depleted allogeneic hematopoietic cell grafts. The sequence derives from a girl aged 2 to 9 with congenital amegakaryocytic thrombocytopenia, due to receive a stem cell transplant. The input for sequencing was PBMCs, taken before TCRalphabeta/CD19-depleted stem cell transplant. The rearrangement combines TRBV12-3 or TRBV12-4 with TRBJ2-7; a stretch of 11 junction bases matches TRBD2. CDR3 protein: CASKSLTSGSANKSSYEQYF. The base sequence is TGTGCCAGCAAATCTCTAACTAGCGGGAGCGCCAATAAGAGCTCCTACGAGCAGTACTTC.